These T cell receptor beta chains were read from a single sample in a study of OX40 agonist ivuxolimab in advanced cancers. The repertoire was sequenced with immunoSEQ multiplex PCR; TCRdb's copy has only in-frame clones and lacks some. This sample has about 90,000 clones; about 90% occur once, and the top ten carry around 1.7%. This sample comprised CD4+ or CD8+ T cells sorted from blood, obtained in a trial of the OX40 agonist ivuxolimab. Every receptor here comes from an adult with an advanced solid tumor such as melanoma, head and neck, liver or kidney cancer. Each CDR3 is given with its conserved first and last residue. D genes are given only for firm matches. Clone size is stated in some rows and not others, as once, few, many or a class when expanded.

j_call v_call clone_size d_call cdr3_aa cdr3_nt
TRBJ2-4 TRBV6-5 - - CASSYRGAAKNIQYF TGTGCCAGCAGTTACAGGGGCGCTGCCAAAAACATTCAGTACTTC
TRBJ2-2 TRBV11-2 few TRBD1 CASSLVAYRGRRTGELFF TGTGCCAGCAGCTTAGTCGCCTACAGGGGGCGGCGAACCGGGGAGCTGTTTTTT
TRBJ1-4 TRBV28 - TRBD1 CASSTTGSDEKLFF TGTGCCAGCAGTACGACAGGGAGTGATGAAAAACTGTTTTTT
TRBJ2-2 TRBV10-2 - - CASSVLGARAGELFF TGCGCCAGCAGTGTTCTCGGAGCGCGAGCCGGGGAGCTGTTTTTT
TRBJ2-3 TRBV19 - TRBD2 CASTPSGGPGADTQYF TGTGCCAGTACCCCCTCGGGAGGACCCGGGGCCGATACGCAGTATTTT
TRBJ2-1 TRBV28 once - CASSTTQLIHNEQFF TGTGCCAGCAGTACGACCCAATTAATCCACAATGAGCAGTTCTTC
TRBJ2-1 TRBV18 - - CASSPPGLGYNEQFF TGTGCCAGCTCCCCACCGGGACTGGGATACAATGAGCAGTTCTTC
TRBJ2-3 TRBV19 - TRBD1 CASSTGQGGTDTQYF TGTGCCAGTAGTACCGGACAGGGTGGCACAGATACGCAGTATTTT
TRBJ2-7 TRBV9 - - CASSGRRQTSYEQYF TGTGCCAGCAGCGGTAGGAGACAGACGTCCTACGAGCAGTACTTC
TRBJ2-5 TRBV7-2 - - CASSPRYGETQYF TGTGCCAGCAGCCCGAGATATGGGGAGACCCAGTACTTC
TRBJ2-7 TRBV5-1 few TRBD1 CASSLRTGDYEQYF TGCGCCAGCAGCTTGAGGACAGGGGATTACGAGCAGTACTTC
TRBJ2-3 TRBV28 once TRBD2 CASSLAGTSGTDTQYF TGTGCCAGCAGTTTAGCCGGGACTAGCGGGACAGATACGCAGTATTTT
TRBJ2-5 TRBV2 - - CASSGLTSWETQYF TGTGCCAGCTCTGGCCTTACTAGCTGGGAGACCCAGTACTTC
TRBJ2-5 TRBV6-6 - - CASSRALPQETQYF TGTGCCAGCAGTCGGGCGTTACCCCAAGAGACCCAGTACTTC
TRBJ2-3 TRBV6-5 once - CASSAGLLATDTQYF TGTGCCAGCAGTGCGGGACTCCTGGCCACAGATACGCAGTATTTT
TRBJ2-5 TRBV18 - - CASTPGVQETQYF TGTGCCAGCACCCCAGGGGTACAAGAGACCCAGTACTTC
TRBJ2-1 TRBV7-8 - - CASSFEGVAYYNEQFF TGTGCCAGCAGTTTCGAGGGGGTAGCGTATTACAATGAGCAGTTCTTC
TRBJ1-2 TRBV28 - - CASSFSRGNGYTF TGTGCCAGCAGTTTCTCCAGGGGCAATGGCTACACCTTC
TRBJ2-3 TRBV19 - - CASRLDGGTDTQYF TGTGCCAGTCGACTAGATGGAGGCACAGATACGCAGTATTTT
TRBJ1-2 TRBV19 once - CASSNIANYGYTF TGTGCCAGTAGCAATATAGCTAACTATGGCTACACCTTC
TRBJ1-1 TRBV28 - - CASSLNPYHLRGTEAFF TGTGCCAGCAGTTTAAATCCCTACCATCTGAGGGGCACTGAAGCTTTCTTT
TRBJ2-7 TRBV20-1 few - CSAQQVYEQYF TGCAGTGCCCAACAAGTCTACGAGCAGTACTTC
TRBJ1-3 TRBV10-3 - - CAISNPGRSSGNTIYF TGTGCCATCAGTAATCCCGGGAGGAGCTCTGGAAACACCATATATTTT
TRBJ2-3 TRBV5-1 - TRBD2 CASSRSTSGMPDTQYF TGCGCCAGCAGCAGGTCGACTAGCGGGATGCCAGATACGCAGTATTTT
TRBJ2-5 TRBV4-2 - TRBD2 CASSQDRRLAGGIQETQYF TGTGCCAGCAGCCAAGATAGGCGGCTAGCGGGAGGGATCCAAGAGACCCAGTACTTC
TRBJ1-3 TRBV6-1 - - CASKGAGNTIYF TGTGCCAGCAAGGGTGCTGGAAACACCATATATTTT
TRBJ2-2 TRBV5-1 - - CASSLEGGVPSTGELFF TGCGCCAGCAGCTTGGAAGGGGGAGTACCCTCGACCGGGGAGCTGTTTTTT
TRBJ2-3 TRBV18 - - CASSPRKMETDTQYF TGTGCCAGCTCACCAAGGAAAATGGAAACAGATACGCAGTATTTT
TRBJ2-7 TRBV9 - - CASSVDPLGTYEQYF TGTGCCAGCAGCGTAGACCCACTAGGGACCTACGAGCAGTACTTC
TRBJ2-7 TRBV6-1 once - CASSGYRAVSYEQYF TGTGCCAGCAGCGGCTACCGGGCTGTCTCCTACGAGCAGTACTTC
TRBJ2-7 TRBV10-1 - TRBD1 CASSEGTGIYEQYF TGCGCCAGCAGTGAAGGGACAGGAATCTACGAGCAGTACTTC
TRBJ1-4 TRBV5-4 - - CASSEGMGEKLFF TGTGCCAGCAGTGAGGGAATGGGGGAAAAACTGTTTTTT
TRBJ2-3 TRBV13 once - CASSYPGGMADTQYF TGTGCCAGCAGCTACCCGGGTGGGATGGCAGATACGCAGTATTTT
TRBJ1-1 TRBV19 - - CASTPDATNTEAFF TGTGCCAGTACACCGGACGCAACGAACACTGAAGCTTTCTTT
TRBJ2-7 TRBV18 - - CASSPAGLDRYEQYF TGTGCCAGCTCACCGGCGGGATTGGACCGCTACGAGCAGTACTTC
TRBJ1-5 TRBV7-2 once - CASSPTVYSNQPQHF TGTGCCAGCAGCCCGACAGTTTATAGCAATCAGCCCCAGCATTTT
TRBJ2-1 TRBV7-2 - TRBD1 CASTTRDRVGVEQFF TGTGCCAGCACCACGCGGGACAGGGTAGGGGTTGAGCAGTTCTTC
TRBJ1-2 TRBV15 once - CATSRDRGAFGYTF TGTGCCACCAGCAGAGATCGGGGGGCTTTTGGCTACACCTTC
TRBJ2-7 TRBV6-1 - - CASSSLATVSYEQYF TGTGCCAGCAGTTCGCTAGCGACCGTCTCCTACGAGCAGTACTTC
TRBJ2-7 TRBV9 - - CASSPRSQGENEQYF TGTGCCAGCAGCCCCCGAAGTCAGGGTGAAAACGAGCAGTACTTC
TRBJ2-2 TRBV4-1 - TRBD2 CASSQVGGANTGELFF TGCGCCAGCAGCCAAGTGGGAGGGGCGAACACCGGGGAGCTGTTTTTT
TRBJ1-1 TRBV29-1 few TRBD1 CSAVGQGNTEAFF TGCAGCGCCGTAGGACAGGGGAACACTGAAGCTTTCTTT
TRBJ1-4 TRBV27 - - CASSPSPTTTNEKLFF TGTGCCAGCAGTCCATCCCCCACGACAACTAATGAAAAACTGTTTTTT
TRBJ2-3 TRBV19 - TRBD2 CASSFNPLASTDTQYF TGTGCCAGTAGTTTCAACCCACTAGCGTCCACAGATACGCAGTATTTT
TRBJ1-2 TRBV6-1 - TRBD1 CASSEQGTGGYTF TGTGCCAGCAGCGAACAGGGGACTGGGGGCTACACCTTC
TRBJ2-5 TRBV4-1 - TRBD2 CASSQDKSGRTARETQYF TGCGCCAGCAGCCAAGATAAAAGCGGGAGGACTGCTAGGGAGACCCAGTACTTC
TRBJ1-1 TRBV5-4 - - CASSLEENTEAFF TGTGCCAGCAGCTTGGAAGAGAACACTGAAGCTTTCTTT
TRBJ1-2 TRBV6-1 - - CASSEGAGGYGYTF TGTGCCAGCAGTGAAGGGGCGGGGGGCTATGGCTACACCTTC